The clone carrying this T cell receptor beta chain was seen once. Sample treatment: randomized to nivolumab then ipilimumab (arm A) or the reverse (arm B). None of the patients previously received DNA-damaging chemotherapy. Sorted cells were live CD3+CD8+, lacking CD19 and CD56, from PBMCs. This entry is derived from a study of sequential checkpoint blockade in melanoma. Sequencing used immunoSEQ multiplex PCR; TCRdb keeps in-frame clones, though not all of them. The sample has tens of thousands of clones, about four fifths seen once. Specimen: CD8+ T cells sorted from blood (inferred from file names), collected from a patient given nivolumab and ipilimumab in sequence. The clonotype comes from a human donor with melanoma.

The CDR3: CASSPPGLAGGIEQYF. As DNA, the CDR3 is TGTGCCAGCAGTCCTCCGGGACTAGCGGGAGGGATCGAGCAGTACTTC. V gene TRBV4-2 combines with J gene TRBJ2-7, with TRBD2 matching 16 bases. Germline lookup yields CDR1 LGHNA and CDR2 YNFKEQ. The V gene end was trimmed by 6 bases and the J gene end by 6 bases; junction bases not matched to a gene: 8. The CDR3 is made up of 16 amino acids.